The TCR beta chain under discussion was sequenced for a study of post-analysis software for immune sequencing data. Across the whole study: The disease courses covered relapsing-remitting, secondary progressive and progressive-relapsing multiple sclerosis.

Study outcomes and limitations: The normalized Chao1 diversity of multiple sclerosis patients was significantly lower than that of controls. There were five or six TRBV segments more frequent in patients than controls, and TRBV5-6, TRBV5-1 and TRBV20-1 were among them.

Tagging with unique molecular identifiers was a feature of the TCR beta cDNA libraries. Some 500,000 cDNA molecules were obtained per 1 to 10 million input T cells. Via MiXCR, TCRdb re-called the PCR reads, giving one row per CDR3 protein. The sample lists some 690,000 distinct CDR3 sequences, roughly 29% occurring once. V was clipped by 6 bases and J by 1 base; unmatched bases: 12. Looked up from germline, CDR1 is DFQATT and CDR2 is SNEGSKA (reference sequence). CDR3 length equals 16 residues. This clonotype was seen only a few times. Its antigen is currently unknown. The specimen was blood. The chain employs TRBV20-1 and TRBJ2-5, with 9 positions matching TRBD2. The TCR comes from a girl aged 5 to 17 with multiple sclerosis. CDR3: CSASPLSGGPQETQYF. The CDR3 DNA reads TGCAGTGCGAGTCCCCTTAGCGGGGGTCCCCAAGAGACCCAGTACTTC.